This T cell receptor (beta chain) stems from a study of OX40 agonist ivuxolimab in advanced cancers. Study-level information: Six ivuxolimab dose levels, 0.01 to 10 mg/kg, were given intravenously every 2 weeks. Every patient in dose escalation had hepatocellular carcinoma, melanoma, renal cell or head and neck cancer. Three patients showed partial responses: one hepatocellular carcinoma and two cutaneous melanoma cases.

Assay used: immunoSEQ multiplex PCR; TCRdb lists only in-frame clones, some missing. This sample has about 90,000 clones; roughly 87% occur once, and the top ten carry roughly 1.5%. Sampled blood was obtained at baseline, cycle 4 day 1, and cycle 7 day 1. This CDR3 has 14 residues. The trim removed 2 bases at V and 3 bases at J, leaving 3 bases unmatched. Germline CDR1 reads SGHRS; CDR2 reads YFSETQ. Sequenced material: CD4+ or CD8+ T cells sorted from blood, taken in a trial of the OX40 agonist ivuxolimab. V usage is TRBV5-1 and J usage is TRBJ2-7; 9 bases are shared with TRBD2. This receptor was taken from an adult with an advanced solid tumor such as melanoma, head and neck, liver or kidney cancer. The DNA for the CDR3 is TGCGCCAGCAGCTTACAGCGGGAGGTCTACGAGCAGTACTTC. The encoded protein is CASSLQREVYEQYF.